This T cell receptor (beta chain) was sequenced during a study of blood T cells in healthy people across ages. With a J-beta primer mix and a sample-barcoded 5' primer, a second PCR ran about 7 to 12 cycles. TCRdb ran MiXCR on the 5' RACE reads and lists one entry per CDR3 protein. Among around 800,000 distinct CDR3 sequences listed, around 24% were seen once. This CDR3 region has 15 residues. The germline gives CDR1 MGHDK, CDR2 SYGVNS. V dropped 8 bases and J dropped 3 bases, with 19 bases sitting between them. The same specimen was also included in a second study, on T cells of mothers and their children.

Sequenced input: blood. The sequence came from a boy between 10 and 17 years old in good health. The chain employs TRBV25-1 and TRBJ1-2; tentative D call: TRBD1 (6 bases). CDR3 DNA: TGTGCCAGCCAAACCCGAGAGGGGGGTTACTATGGCTACACCTTC. Translating it yields CASQTREGGYYGYTF.